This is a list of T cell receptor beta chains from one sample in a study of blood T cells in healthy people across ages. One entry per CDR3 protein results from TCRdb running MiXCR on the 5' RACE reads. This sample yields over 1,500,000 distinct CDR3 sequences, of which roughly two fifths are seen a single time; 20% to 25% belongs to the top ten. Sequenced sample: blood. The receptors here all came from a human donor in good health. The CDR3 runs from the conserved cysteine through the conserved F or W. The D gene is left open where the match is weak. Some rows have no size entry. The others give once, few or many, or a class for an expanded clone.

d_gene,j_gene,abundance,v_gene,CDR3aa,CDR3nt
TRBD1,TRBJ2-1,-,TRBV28,CASSSPRDRGRDNEQFF,TGTGCCAGCAGTTCCCCCCGGGACAGGGGGCGGGACAATGAGCAGTTCTTC
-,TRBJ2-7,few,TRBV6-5,CASSNPSWDEQYF,TGTGCCAGCAGTAACCCCTCATGGGACGAGCAGTACTTC
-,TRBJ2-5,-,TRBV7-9,CASSFFGTAIQETQYF,TGTGCCAGCAGCTTTTTTGGAACAGCAATCCAAGAGACCCAGTACTTC
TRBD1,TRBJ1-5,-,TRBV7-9,CASSLNDREGQPQHF,TGTGCCAGCAGCTTAAACGACAGGGAGGGTCAGCCCCAGCATTTT
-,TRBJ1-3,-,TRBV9,CASSRRSGNTIYF,TGTGCCAGCTCCCGGAGGTCTGGAAACACCATATATTTT
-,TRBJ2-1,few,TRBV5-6,CASTADTNNEQFF,TGTGCCAGCACCGCCGACACAAACAATGAGCAGTTCTTC
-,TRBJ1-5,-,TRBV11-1,CASSLGPSQPQHF,TGTGCCAGCAGCTTAGGACCGTCACAGCCCCAGCATTTT
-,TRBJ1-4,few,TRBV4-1,CASNGRSNEKLFF,TGCGCCAGCAATGGCAGATCTAATGAAAAACTGTTTTTT
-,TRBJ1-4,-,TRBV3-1,CVSSQGDLRGTQEYEKLFF,TGTGTCAGCAGCCAAGGCGATCTGAGGGGGACCCAGGAATATGAAAAACTGTTTTTT
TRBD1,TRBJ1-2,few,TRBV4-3,CASSQTDRTNYGYTF,TGCGCCAGCAGCCAAACGGACAGGACAAACTATGGCTACACCTTC
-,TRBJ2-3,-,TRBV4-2,CASSQEEHSTDTQYF,TGTGCCAGCAGCCAAGAGGAGCATAGCACAGATACGCAGTATTTT
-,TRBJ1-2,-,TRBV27,CASGPGGSAYGYTF,TGTGCCAGCGGACCCGGGGGGAGCGCCTATGGCTACACCTTC
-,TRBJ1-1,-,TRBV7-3,CASSLSTDGATEAFF,TGTGCCAGCAGCTTAAGTACGGACGGGGCCACTGAAGCTTTCTTT
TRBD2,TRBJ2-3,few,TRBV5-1,CASSYLLAGGLTDTQYF,TGCGCCAGCAGCTACCTTCTAGCGGGGGGCCTCACAGATACGCAGTATTTT
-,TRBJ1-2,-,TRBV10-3,CAISESTGHGYTF,TGTGCCATCAGTGAGTCTACAGGTCATGGCTACACCTTC
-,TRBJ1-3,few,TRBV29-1,CSVVMDSPGNTIYF,TGCAGCGTTGTAATGGACAGCCCTGGAAACACCATATATTTT
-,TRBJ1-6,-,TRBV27,CASSWSPNNSPLHF,TGTGCCAGCAGTTGGTCCCCCAATAATTCACCCCTCCACTTT
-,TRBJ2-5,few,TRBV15,CATGRGVQETQYF,TGTGCCACCGGCCGGGGCGTACAAGAGACCCAGTACTTC
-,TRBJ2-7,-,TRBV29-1,CSVVPTNSEQYF,TGCAGCGTTGTCCCGACAAACAGTGAGCAGTACTTC
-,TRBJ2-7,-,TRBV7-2,CASSSGPGTGVSYEQYF,TGTGCCAGCAGCTCCGGCCCCGGGACGGGGGTGTCCTACGAGCAGTACTTC
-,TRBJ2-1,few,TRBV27,CASSLWQGGNNEQFF,TGTGCCAGCAGTTTGTGGCAGGGGGGGAACAATGAGCAGTTCTTC
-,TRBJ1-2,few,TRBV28,CASSLSHRNYGYTF,TGTGCCAGCAGTTTAAGTCATAGAAACTATGGCTACACCTTC
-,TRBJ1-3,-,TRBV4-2,CASSQDPRGNTIYF,TGTGCCAGCAGCCAAGACCCGAGGGGAAACACCATATATTTT
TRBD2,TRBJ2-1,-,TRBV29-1,CSVGVAGNEQFF,TGCAGCGTTGGTGTAGCGGGCAATGAGCAGTTCTTC
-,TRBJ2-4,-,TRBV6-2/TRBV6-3,CASSHREGNMQYF,TGTGCCAGCAGCCACAGGGAGGGGAACATGCAGTACTTC
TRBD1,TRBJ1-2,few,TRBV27,CASSVGQGGSGYTF,TGTGCCAGCAGTGTGGGACAGGGAGGTTCGGGCTACACCTTC
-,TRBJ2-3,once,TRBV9,CASSVGTSRAADTQYF,TGTGCCAGCAGCGTAGGAACTAGCAGGGCTGCAGATACGCAGTATTTT
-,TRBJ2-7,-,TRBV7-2,CASSRAGQNYEQYF,TGTGCCAGCAGCCGGGCGGGGCAGAACTACGAGCAGTACTTC
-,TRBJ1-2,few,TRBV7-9,CASSFYAGYTF,TGTGCCAGCAGCTTTTACGCTGGCTACACCTTC
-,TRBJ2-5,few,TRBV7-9,CASSAKSGEEQYF,TGTGCCAGCAGCGCTAAATCGGGTGAAGAGCAGTACTTC
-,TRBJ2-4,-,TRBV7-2,CAGSLAAGSGSIQYF,TGTGCCGGCAGCTTAGCGGCCGGCTCGGGGAGCATTCAGTACTTC
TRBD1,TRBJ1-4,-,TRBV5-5,CASSLESGQATNEKLFF,TGTGCCAGCAGCTTGGAGTCGGGACAGGCGACAAATGAAAAACTGTTTTTT
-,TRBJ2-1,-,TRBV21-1,CASSKAERLAGGFRSYNEQFF,TGTGCCAGCAGCAAAGCGGAAAGACTAGCGGGGGGCTTCAGGTCCTACAATGAGCAGTTCTTC
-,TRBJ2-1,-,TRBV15,CATSTSPGSYNEQFF,TGTGCCACCAGCACTTCTCCGGGTTCCTACAATGAGCAGTTCTTC
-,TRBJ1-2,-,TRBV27,CASSWGEGYGYTF,TGTGCCAGCAGTTGGGGGGAGGGATATGGCTACACCTTC
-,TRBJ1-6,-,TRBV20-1,CSAREGNGGSPLHF,TGCAGTGCTAGAGAGGGGAATGGGGGGTCACCCCTCCACTTT
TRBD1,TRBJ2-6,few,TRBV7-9,CASSERDRTLSGANVLTF,TGTGCCAGCAGCGAGAGGGACAGGACCCTCTCTGGGGCCAACGTCCTGACTTTC
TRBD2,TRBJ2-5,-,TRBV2,CASGSGAGGETQYF,TGTGCCAGCGGGTCGGGAGCGGGGGGAGAGACCCAGTACTTC
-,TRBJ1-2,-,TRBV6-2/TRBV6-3,CASTGDRIYGYTF,TGTGCCAGCACCGGCGACAGAATCTATGGCTACACCTTC
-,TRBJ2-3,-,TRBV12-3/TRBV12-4,CASSLVVVGDGTDTQYF,TGTGCCAGCAGTTTAGTAGTTGTAGGGGATGGCACAGATACGCAGTATTTT
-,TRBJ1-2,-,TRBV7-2,CASSFNRDSYGYTF,TGTGCCAGCAGCTTTAACAGGGATTCCTATGGCTACACCTTC
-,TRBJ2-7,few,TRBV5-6,CASSSNAVWAPYEQYF,TGTGCCAGCAGCTCTAACGCGGTATGGGCCCCCTACGAGCAGTACTTC
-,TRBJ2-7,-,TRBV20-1,CSATMGHIYDGQYF,TGCAGTGCTACCATGGGACACATTTACGACGGGCAGTACTTC
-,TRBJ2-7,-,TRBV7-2,CASSLGVHRAYEQYF,TGTGCCAGCAGCTTAGGAGTTCACAGGGCCTACGAGCAGTACTTC
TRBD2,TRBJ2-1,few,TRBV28,CASRVALAGTHNEQFF,TGTGCCAGCAGGGTCGCACTAGCGGGGACCCACAATGAGCAGTTCTTC
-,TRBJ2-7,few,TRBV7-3,CAGSLGEGYEQYF,TGTGCCGGCAGTTTAGGAGAGGGTTACGAGCAGTACTTC